One and the same sample provided the 27 T cell receptor beta chains below, sequenced in a study of CD8 T cells in ankylosing spondylitis. TCRdb processed the 5' RACE reads anew with MiXCR; each CDR3 protein has one entry. The sample lists 250,000 to 350,000 distinct CDR3 sequences; 20% to 25% were seen once. Sequences were obtained from blood, either unsorted or a sorted T cell fraction (not recorded which). The receptors shown here come from a female donor with ankylosing spondylitis or in good health (not recorded which).

The rearrangement links TRBV6-2 or TRBV6-3 to TRBJ2-1; D is unresolved. The CDR3 is 13 amino acids. Germline CDR1 reads MNHEY; CDR2 reads SVGEGT. V dropped 6 bases and J dropped 7 bases, with 13 bases sitting between them. The CDR3 here is CASSLRRANEQFF. The CDR3 DNA is TGTGCCAGCAGCCTACGGCGTGCGAATGAGCAGTTCTTC.

This clonotype showed up many times. The chain couples TRBV9 to TRBJ2-3; TRBD1 is a possible D gene (6 bases). Per the germline V gene, CDR1 is SGDLS and CDR2 is YYNGEE. V was clipped by 2 bases and J by 4 bases, with 23 bases between them. CDR3 length equals 18 residues. CDR3 coding DNA: TGTGCCAGCAGCGTTGCACCTCGGGGCCAGGGGAATGCAGATACGCAGTATTTT. This gives the protein CASSVAPRGQGNADTQYF.

This clonotype was observed a handful of times. This chain links TRBV4-2 with TRBJ1-5; TRBD1 is a possible D gene (5 bases). The V gene lost 5 bases and the J gene lost 9 bases, with 11 bases spanning the gap. In germline, CDR1 is LGHNA, CDR2 YNFKEQ. The CDR3 loop spans 12 amino acids. The CDR3 coding sequence is TGTGCCAGCAGCAAAGGGGATGGGCCCCAGCATTTT. The encoded protein is CASSKGDGPQHF.

The CDR3 here is CASSDFLGEGLQETQYF. The DNA for the CDR3 is TGTGCCAGCAGTGATTTTTTGGGGGAGGGACTCCAAGAGACCCAGTACTTC. This chain joins TRBV2 and TRBJ2-5, with 7 bases aligning to TRBD2. The ends lost 3 bases at V and 1 base at J; junction bases unmatched: 11. From germline, CDR1 is SNHLY and CDR2 FYNNEI. CDR3 length: 17 amino acids.

This clonotype was seen a few times. The chain recombines TRBV12-3 or TRBV12-4 with TRBJ2-3; unclear D gene. V was pared by 1 base and J by 4 bases, with 12 bases between. The CDR3 covers 15 residues. The CDR3 here is CASSLGLGIADTQYF. CDR3 in DNA: TGTGCCAGCAGTTTAGGGCTAGGGATAGCAGATACGCAGTATTTT.

The chain employs TRBV7-2 and TRBJ2-1, with D perhaps given as TRBD1 or TRBD2 (5 bases each). V was shortened by 3 bases and J by 5 bases, with 20 bases between the two germline ends. Germline V gene sequence: CDR1 SGHTA, CDR2 FQGNSA. CDR3 length equals 17 residues. CDR3 sequence (DNA): TGTGCCAGCAGCTTTTCACTGTATGGGGGAGCAAACAATGAGCAGTTCTTC. Translating it yields CASSFSLYGGANNEQFF. Filled out from reference TRBV7-2 and TRBJ2-1, the complete variable domain reads GAGVSQSPSNKVTEKGKDVELRCDPISGHTALYWYRQSLGQGLEFLIYFQGNSAPDKSGLPSDRFSAERTGGSVSTLTIQRTQQEDSAVYLCASSFSLYGGANNEQFFGPGTRLTVL.

The V and J genes are TRBV27 and TRBJ2-2, with 10 positions matching TRBD1. J lost 5 bases, V lost 6 bases, and 12 bases had no gene match. Germline V CDR1 and CDR2: MNHEY, SMNVEV (reference sequence). The CDR3 contains 17 residues. CDR3 in amino acids: CASSRRLGTGETGELFF. The CDR3 nucleotides read TGTGCCAGCAGCCGTAGGCTTGGGACAGGGGAAACCGGGGAGCTGTTTTTT.

This clonotype came up a few times. J is TRBJ2-5 and V is TRBV5-1, with 8 positions matching TRBD1. This CDR3 region has 15 residues. Germline V CDR1 and CDR2: SGHRS, YFSETQ. V lost 0 bases, J lost 5 bases, and 6 bases stayed unmatched. Written as DNA, the CDR3 is TGCGCCAGCAGCTTGGCGTCAGGGGGCGCGGAGACCCAGTACTTC. It codes for CASSLASGGAETQYF.

Only a few counts were recorded for this clonotype. V usage is TRBV14 and J usage is TRBJ2-2; D ambiguous. Germline lookup yields CDR1 SGHDN and CDR2 FVKESK. The CDR3 spans 14 residues. V dropped 2 bases and J dropped 1 base, with 5 bases sitting between them. CDR3 coding DNA: TGTGCCAGCAGCCAACGGCAGAACACCGGGGAGCTGTTTTTT. It translates to CASSQRQNTGELFF. The complete variable domain, with remaining parts taken from reference TRBV14 and TRBJ2-2, reads EAGVTQFPSHSVIEKGQTVTLRCDPISGHDNLYWYRRVMGKEIKFLLHFVKESKQDESGMPNNRFLAERTGGTYSTLKVQPAELEDSGVYFCASSQRQNTGELFFGEGSRLTVL.

Comment on this clonotype: One end of the junction varies from germline; a read error may be responsible. V gene TRBV9 combines with J gene TRBJ2-1, with 7 bases fitting TRBD1. CDR3 length equals 14 residues. CDR1 and CDR2 (germline): SGDLS, YYNGEE. This chain's CDR3 is CASSVGAMRDSESF. The CDR3 bases are TGTGCCAGCAGCGTAGGAGCCATGAGGGACAGTGAAAGCTTC.

This clonotype has more than one count but fewer than ten. The chain joins TRBV7-2 to TRBJ2-7; 11 nucleotides agree with TRBD2. Germline V gene sequence: CDR1 SGHTA, CDR2 FQGNSA. The CDR3 sequence is 17 residues long. Losses at the gene ends were 4 bases for V and 5 bases for J; bases not matched to a gene: 13. The chain's CDR3 is CASSSDKPLAGANEQYF. CDR3 DNA sequence: TGTGCCAGCAGCTCCGACAAACCACTAGCGGGAGCTAACGAGCAGTACTTC.

Remarks on this clonotype: An end of the junction does not agree with germline; a read error may underlie this. This chain connects TRBV20-1 to TRBJ2-1; 12 bases are shared with TRBD2. Per germline, CDR1 DFQATT and CDR2 SNEGSKA (reference sequence). The CDR3 consists of 15 residues. Written as DNA, the CDR3 is TGCTGTGCTCTCCCGGGACTAGCGGGCTACAATGAGCAGTTCTTC. Its protein product is CCALPGLAGYNEQFF.

V gene TRBV19 combines with J gene TRBJ2-3; D not certain. The CDR3 has 12 amino acids. Trimming removed 3 bases at V and 4 bases at J, with 5 bases between. Per germline, CDR1 LNHDA and CDR2 SQIVND (reference sequence). Here the CDR3 reads CASSIPPDTQYF. CDR3 in DNA: TGTGCCAGTAGTATCCCCCCAGATACGCAGTATTTT.

The rearrangement uses TRBV11-1 and TRBJ2-1; the match to TRBD2 covers 12 bases. The length of the CDR3 is 19 residues. The germline V gene encodes CDR1 SGHAT and CDR2 FQDESV (reference sequence). J was trimmed by 8 bases and V by 5 bases; bases with no gene match: 19. The CDR3 loop reads CASSPGTSGSPLGMDEQFF. The CDR3 nucleotides are TGTGCCAGCAGCCCCGGGACTAGCGGGTCACCCCTAGGGATGGATGAGCAGTTCTTC.

This clonotype was observed a few times. A much larger clone differs from this one at a single base, so this may be a read error. V is TRBV20-1 and J is TRBJ2-1; 16 bases agree with TRBD2. The germline gives CDR1 DFQATT, CDR2 SNEGSKA (reference sequence). The length of the CDR3 is 16 residues. The CDR3 DNA reads TGCTGTGCTTCCGGGACTAGCGGGAGGGCCTACAATGAGCAGTTCTTC. Translated: CCASGTSGRAYNEQFF.

The genes are TRBV6-2 or TRBV6-3 and TRBJ2-1, with TRBD2 identical over 13 bases. V was pared by 7 bases and J by 8 bases, with 8 bases of the junction left unmatched. The CDR3 covers 15 residues. Germline V gene data show CDR1 as MNHEY and CDR2 as SVGEGT. CDR3 protein: CASNRGTSGTDEQFF. CDR3 DNA: TGTGCCAGCAACCGAGGGACTAGCGGGACAGATGAGCAGTTCTTC.

The rearrangement joins TRBV11-2 to TRBJ2-7; TRBD2 aligns across 8 bases. The CDR3 loop spans 15 amino acids. In germline, CDR1 is SGHAT, CDR2 FQNNGV. V gave up 6 bases and J gave up 0 bases; unmatched junction bases: 7. The CDR3 coding sequence is TGTGCCAGCAGTTCGAGCGGGAGTTACTCCTACGAGCAGTACTTC. Protein product: CASSSSGSYSYEQYF. The complete variable domain, with remaining parts taken from reference TRBV11-2 and TRBJ2-7, reads EAGVAQSPRYKIIEKRQSVAFWCNPISGHATLYWYQQILGQGPKLLIQFQNNGVVDDSQLPKDRFSAERLKGVDSTLKIQPAKLEDSAVYLCASSSSGSYSYEQYFGPGTRLTVT.

This clonotype was found many times. The CDR3 DNA reads as TGTGCCATCAGTGAGTCGAGGGGGCGGGGGACCTACAATGAGCAGTTCTTC. It translates to CAISESRGRGTYNEQFF. This chain uses TRBV10-3 with TRBJ2-1; D is perhaps TRBD1 or TRBD2 (7 bases each). Germline CDR1 ENHRY, CDR2 SYGVKD. V dropped 0 bases and J dropped 2 bases, with 14 bases sitting between them. The CDR3 has 17 amino acids.

The J gene is TRBJ2-7, the V gene TRBV7-2, with 16 nucleotides matching TRBD2. V lost 5 bases and J lost 5; bases outside the gene matches: 6. The CDR3 sequence is 16 residues long. Germline values: CDR1 SGHTA, CDR2 FQGNSA. For the CDR3, the DNA is TGTGCCAGCAGCCCGGGACTAGCGGGAGGGAACGACGAGCAGTACTTC. It yields the protein CASSPGLAGGNDEQYF.

This clonotype appeared a single time. The rearrangement uses TRBV19 and TRBJ1-1, with unresolved D. CDR3 length equals 15 residues. Trimming cost V 5 bases and J 0 bases, with 13 bases left between them. Germline CDR1 and CDR2: LNHDA and SQIVND (reference sequence). CDR3 bases: TGTGCCAGTAGTTTTAATCCGGGTCTGAACACTGAAGCTTTCTTT. It translates to CASSFNPGLNTEAFF.

The genes are TRBV10-3 and TRBJ2-5; 8 bases line up with TRBD1. V dropped 2 bases and J dropped 4; count of bases not matched to a gene: 3. From germline, CDR1 is ENHRY and CDR2 SYGVKD. The CDR3 extends over 14 amino acids. The CDR3 reads CAISERDRSETQYF. The DNA for the CDR3 is TGTGCCATCAGTGAGCGGGACAGGTCAGAGACCCAGTACTTC.

This clonotype was found many times. The chain links TRBV5-1 to TRBJ1-2; tentatively, D is TRBD1 (6 bases). The CDR3 length is 16 residues. Germline values: CDR1 SGHRS, CDR2 YFSETQ. Between the trimmed V and J ends, which lost 2 bases and 8 bases, there was a span of 22 bases. This chain's CDR3 is CASSFDGYRVPGGYTF. CDR3 DNA sequence: TGCGCCAGCAGCTTCGACGGCTACAGGGTCCCTGGCGGCTACACCTTC.

This chain links TRBV25-1 with TRBJ1-1; TRBD1 agrees at 9 bases. V was pared by 1 base and J by 1 base, with 4 bases of the junction left unmatched. The CDR3 has 16 amino acids. CDR1 MGHDK and CDR2 SYGVNS come from the germline V gene. Here the CDR3 DNA reads TGTGCCAGCAGTGAATCGACAGGGGGAAAGAACACTGAAGCTTTCTTT. This codes for CASSESTGGKNTEAFF.

The sample holds a few counts of this clonotype. This sequence joins TRBV5-5 and TRBJ2-7, with D hard to call. CDR1 is SGHKS and CDR2 is YYEKEE in the germline V gene (reference sequence). This CDR3 has 14 amino acids. The V gene lost 4 bases and the J gene lost 6 bases, with 17 bases spanning the gap. CDR3 region: CASSPAGRKSEQYF. Written as DNA, the CDR3 is TGTGCCAGCAGCCCAGCAGGACGGAAGAGCGAGCAGTACTTC.

This chain links TRBV10-3 with TRBJ1-2, with D possibly being TRBD1 (6 bases). V lost 6 bases, J lost 0 bases, and 11 bases lay in between. The germline gives CDR1 ENHRY, CDR2 SYGVKD. The CDR3 is made up of 14 amino acids. The CDR3 DNA reads TGTGCCATCAGCGGGACACCTCCTAACTATGGCTACACCTTC. It translates to CAISGTPPNYGYTF.

This chain uses TRBV9 with TRBJ2-1; D not resolved. CDR3 length equals 13 residues. Trimming took off 7 bases at V and 5 bases at J, with 13 bases between the two ends. Per the germline V gene, CDR1 is SGDLS and CDR2 is YYNGEE. The CDR3 sequence is CASSDYSNNEQFF. The CDR3 DNA reads as TGTGCCAGCTCAGATTATTCGAACAATGAGCAGTTCTTC.

This clonotype has just a few counts. This sequence joins TRBV7-2 and TRBJ2-5; TRBD1 is a possible D gene (5 bases). The CDR3 is made up of 13 amino acids. Germline loops: CDR1 SGHTA, CDR2 FQGNSA. Trimming removed 3 bases from V and 9 bases from J, with 14 bases in between. CDR3 region: CASSLTEPAAQYF. The DNA for the CDR3 is TGTGCCAGCAGCTTGACAGAGCCCGCGGCCCAGTACTTC.